These 2 T cell receptor beta chains originate from one sample sequenced in a study of blood T cell repertoires in COVID-19. Clones were read by immunoSEQ multiplex PCR, and TCRdb kept only the in-frame ones, dropping some. Of around 170,000 clones in the sample, roughly 78% were seen once. Material: peripheral blood. Every receptor here comes from a man in his sixties or seventies with active or convalescent COVID-19.

V is TRBV5-4 and J is TRBJ1-1; D is ambiguous. Germline CDR1 and CDR2: SGHNT and YYREEE (reference sequence). Trimming removed 2 bases from V and 1 base from J, with 9 bases in between. This CDR3 has 14 residues. CDR3 region: CASSFISGNTEAFF. The CDR3 DNA reads TGTGCCAGCAGCTTTATTTCGGGGAACACTGAAGCTTTCTTT.

This clone was detected once. The rearrangement links TRBV11-2 to TRBJ1-2, with a possible D match to TRBD1 (5 bases). Germline V gene data show CDR1 as SGHAT and CDR2 as FQNNGV. The CDR3 runs to 14 residues. Trimming left V 3 bases short and J 4 bases short, with 12 bases between. CDR3 protein: CASSFQTAIYGYTF. Written as DNA, the CDR3 is TGTGCCAGCAGCTTCCAGACAGCCATCTATGGCTACACCTTC.